Shown below are 29 T cell receptor beta chains from a single sample sequenced in a study of CD8+ T cells in alopecia areata. Treatment given: oral pan-JAK inhibitor, 5-10 mg twice daily. Extraction and reverse transcription of RNA yielded cDNA as the sequencing template. Repertoires were generated with immunoSEQ multiplex PCR, while TCRdb's copy carries only in-frame clones and drops some. Counted here are roughly 170,000 clones, roughly three fifths occurring once; the ten biggest clones make up roughly 12%. Source: CD8+ T cells sorted from blood, taken at week 24, from a patient treated with tofacitinib. These receptor sequences come from a human donor with alopecia areata.

This chain uses TRBV12-5 with TRBJ2-3; 10 bases are shared with TRBD2. Losses at the gene ends were 9 bases for V and 3 bases for J; bases not matched to a gene: 3. Germline CDR1 LGHNT, CDR2 FRNRAP. The CDR3 has 13 residues. The CDR3 region is CASSSGGTDTQYF. CDR3 in DNA: TGTGCTAGCTCTAGCGGGGGTACAGATACGCAGTATTTT.

The chain joins TRBV29-1 to TRBJ2-5; 13 bases are a match to TRBD2. The CDR3 loop spans 20 amino acids. The trim removed 5 bases at V and 5 bases at J, leaving 23 bases unmatched. Germline V gene sequence: CDR1 SQVTM, CDR2 ANQGSEA. DNA for the CDR3: TGCAGCGTTATACCGGGACTAGCGGGGCCCGGGATAGCGGGGTTGGAGACCCAGTACTTC. Encoded protein: CSVIPGLAGPGIAGLETQYF.

This chain joins TRBV29-1 and TRBJ2-3; a weak D match, TRBD2 (5 bases). Per germline, CDR1 SQVTM and CDR2 ANQGSEA. This CDR3 comprises 16 residues. V was cut by 1 base and J by 8 bases, with 22 bases left in between. CDR3 DNA: TGCAGCGTTGAAGGAGGGAACCCTCTTCCCTCGGGTACGCAGTATTTT. It specifies CSVEGGNPLPSGTQYF.

This chain uses TRBV5-1 with TRBJ1-1; no clear D gene. Looked up from germline, CDR1 is SGHRS and CDR2 is YFSETQ. This CDR3 has 14 amino acids. V shed 3 bases and J shed 5 bases, with 14 bases lying between them. CDR3 sequence reads: CASSSTVDGTEAFF. CDR3 DNA: TGCGCCAGCAGCTCAACAGTTGATGGAACTGAAGCTTTCTTT.

The chain links TRBV29-1 to TRBJ1-5, with D unclear. The germline gives CDR1 SQVTM, CDR2 ANQGSEA. The CDR3 loop spans 13 amino acids. Deletions cut 4 bases from V and 0 bases from J, with 7 bases between. As DNA, the CDR3 is TGCAGCGTTGTCGAGGGTAGCAATCAGCCCCAGCATTTT. Its protein is CSVVEGSNQPQHF.

J is TRBJ1-2 and V is TRBV4-1; TRBD1 matches 8 bases. The CDR3 has 14 residues. Germline assignment: CDR1 MGHRA and CDR2 YSYEKL. V trimming: 3 bases; J trimming: 4 bases; junction bases outside the gene matches: 4. CDR3 sequence: CASSQVGQGYGYTF. CDR3 nucleotides: TGCGCCAGCAGCCAGGTTGGACAGGGCTATGGCTACACCTTC.

J is TRBJ2-7 and V is TRBV25-1; D call uncertain. With 6 bases removed from V and 3 bases from J, the gap between germline ends came to 6 bases. Germline CDR1 is MGHDK and CDR2 is SYGVNS. CDR3 length equals 11 residues. The DNA of the CDR3 is TGTGCCAGCAGCAACAGCTACGAGCAGTACTTC. Its protein is CASSNSYEQYF.

The chain uses TRBV9 and TRBJ1-1, with D possibly being TRBD1 (5 bases). Between the trimmed V and J ends, which lost 5 bases and 10 bases, there was a span of 9 bases. In germline, CDR1 is SGDLS, CDR2 YYNGEE. The CDR3 spans 10 residues. The CDR3 DNA reads TGTGCCAGCAGGGGGGAACCAGCTTTCTTT. It codes for CASRGEPAFF.

This clone was seen a few times. This chain connects TRBV18 to TRBJ1-2; TRBD1 aligns across 9 bases. The CDR3 has 12 residues. The germline V gene has CDR1 KGHSH and CDR2 LQKENI. The J segment lost 7 bases and the V segment lost 3 bases, leaving 0 bases of the junction unmatched. The CDR3 bases are TGTGCCAGCTCACCGACAGGGGGTGGCTACACCTTC. Protein product: CASSPTGGGYTF.

The genes are TRBV4-1 and TRBJ1-1; D is ambiguous. V lost 0 bases, J lost 0 bases, and 14 bases lay in between. Germline V gene sequence: CDR1 MGHRA, CDR2 YSYEKL. This CDR3 spans 17 amino acids. CDR3 DNA: TGCGCCAGCAGCCAAGATAAGGGTCGTCAGGTGAACACTGAAGCTTTCTTT. Amino acid sequence: CASSQDKGRQVNTEAFF.

This chain uses TRBV4-2 with TRBJ1-2; the D gene is possibly TRBD1 (6 bases). Germline V gene data show CDR1 as LGHNA and CDR2 as YNFKEQ. Trimming pared 7 bases from V and 3 bases from J, leaving 18 bases between. The CDR3 sequence is 15 residues long. CDR3 DNA sequence: TGTGCCAGCAACCTTGACCCAGGGGCCTACTATGGCTACACCTTC. Translation: CASNLDPGAYYGYTF.

The rearrangement uses TRBV4-1 and TRBJ1-6; D uncertain. This CDR3 comprises 15 residues. Germline assignment: CDR1 MGHRA and CDR2 YSYEKL. Trimming shortened V by 0 bases and J by 9 bases, and 12 bases separated the two germline ends. The CDR3 DNA sequence: TGCGCCAGCAGCCAAGAAGGGAGTAAAGGTTCACCCCTCCACTTT. Translated, it gives CASSQEGSKGSPLHF.

This clone has only one observation. V gene TRBV7-9 combines with J gene TRBJ2-1; D perhaps matches TRBD1 (6 bases). The V gene lost 6 bases and the J gene lost 0 bases, with 12 bases spanning the gap. Germline V gene sequence: CDR1 SEHNR, CDR2 FQNEAQ (reference sequence). The length of the CDR3 is 15 residues. The CDR3 sequence is CASSRTGNSYNEQFF. The CDR3 nucleotides are TGTGCCAGCAGTCGTACAGGGAACTCCTACAATGAGCAGTTCTTC.

As regards this clone: At one end the junction does not follow the germline gene, possibly because of a read error. This rearrangement joins TRBV13 to TRBJ2-7; TRBD1 aligns across 7 bases. The germline V gene encodes CDR1 PRHDT and CDR2 FYEKMQ (reference sequence). This CDR3 is 12 amino acids long. The CDR3 sequence is CASSLPPGQKNF. In nucleotides, the CDR3 is TGTGCCAGCAGCCTCCCACCGGGACAGAAAAACTTC.

J is TRBJ2-3 and V is TRBV7-2; 11 bases are shared with TRBD2. Trimming removed 5 bases from V and 4 bases from J; junction bases left unmatched: 2. From germline, CDR1 is SGHTA and CDR2 FQGNSA. The CDR3 sequence is 14 residues long. The CDR3 reads CASSPGLAADTQYF. CDR3 bases: TGTGCCAGCAGCCCGGGACTAGCGGCAGATACGCAGTATTTT. The whole variable domain, filled in from reference TRBV7-2 and TRBJ2-3, reads GAGVSQSPSNKVTEKGKDVELRCDPISGHTALYWYRQSLGQGLEFLIYFQGNSAPDKSGLPSDRFSAERTGGSVSTLTIQRTQQEDSAVYLCASSPGLAADTQYFGPGTRLTVL.

This clone has a single count. The chain couples TRBV30 to TRBJ2-7, with a possible D match to TRBD1 (6 bases). The CDR3 is made up of 13 amino acids. CDR1 is GTSNPN, CDR2 SVGIG, per germline (reference sequence). V lost 1 base and J 6 bases, leaving 13 bases between the germline ends. The CDR3 coding sequence is TGTGCCTGGAGTGCTGGACAGCCGGGCGAGCAGTACTTC. It specifies CAWSAGQPGEQYF. Using reference TRBV30 and TRBJ2-7 for the parts outside the CDR3, the full variable domain is SQTIHQWPATLVQPVGSPLSLECTVEGTSNPNLYWYRQAAGRGLQLLFYSVGIGQISSEVPQNLSASRPQDRQFILSSKKLLLSDSGFYLCAWSAGQPGEQYFGPGTRLTVT.

This clone was counted a few times. The chain uses TRBV25-1 and TRBJ1-2; D is ambiguous. The ends were cut back, 3 bases at V and 8 bases at J, with 10 bases in the middle. Germline V gives CDR1 MGHDK, CDR2 SYGVNS. The CDR3 length is 12 residues. The CDR3 DNA reads TGTGCCAGCAGTGACCTGCCTCGGGGCTACACCTTC. Amino acid sequence: CASSDLPRGYTF.

This clone was detected only a few times. The V call is TRBV7-9, the J call TRBJ2-6, with 7 bases lining up with TRBD1. Germline lookup yields CDR1 SEHNR and CDR2 FQNEAQ (reference sequence). With 5 bases clipped from V and 0 bases from J, the junction kept 10 bases outside the gene matches. This CDR3 comprises 18 residues. The CDR3 loop reads CASSPTGTDFSGANVLTF. CDR3 nucleotides: TGTGCCAGCAGCCCAACCGGGACAGATTTCTCTGGGGCCAACGTCCTGACTTTC. Filled out from reference TRBV7-9 and TRBJ2-6, the complete variable domain reads DTGVSQNPRHKITKRGQNVTFRCDPISEHNRLYWYRQTLGQGPEFLTYFQNEAQLEKSRLLSDRFSAERPKGSFSTLEIQRTEQGDSAMYLCASSPTGTDFSGANVLTFGAGSRLTVL.

This rearrangement joins TRBV23-1 to TRBJ2-1; 11 bases fit TRBD1. TRBV23-1 belongs to the ORF category, with a function that is uncertain. The CDR3 has 16 amino acids. V lost 8 bases to trimming and J lost 6 bases; unmatched junction nucleotides: 12. The CDR3 loop reads CASCLKRDRGTNEQFF. CDR3 DNA: TGCGCCAGCTGCCTTAAAAGGGACAGGGGGACCAATGAGCAGTTCTTC.

This chain joins TRBV5-1 and TRBJ2-7; D uncertain. CDR3 length: 13 amino acids. Looked up from germline, CDR1 is SGHRS and CDR2 is YFSETQ. V lost 0 bases, J lost 6 bases, and 10 bases lay in between. The CDR3 DNA sequence: TGCGCCAGCAGCTTGGCGGGTAGCACCGAGCAGTACTTC. This gives the protein CASSLAGSTEQYF.

This clone has just a few counts. The chain combines TRBV27 with TRBJ2-5; D not resolved. V lost 6 bases, J lost 1 base, and 9 bases lay in between. The CDR3 covers 13 residues. CDR1 is MNHEY, CDR2 SMNVEV, per germline (reference sequence). As DNA, the CDR3 is TGTGCCAGCAGCTTACAGCTCCAAGAGACCCAGTACTTC. It specifies CASSLQLQETQYF.

The chain carries TRBV13 and TRBJ2-7; D is ambiguous. The ends were cut back, 2 bases at V and 1 base at J, with 9 bases in the middle. Germline-derived CDR1 and CDR2 are PRHDT and FYEKMQ (reference sequence). The CDR3 loop spans 14 amino acids. CDR3 DNA sequence: TGTGCCAGCAGCTTAAAGGGCGGATCCTACGAGCAGTACTTC. As protein: CASSLKGGSYEQYF.

The CDR3 nucleotides are TGTGCCAGCACCCGTAGTAACTCGAACTATGGCTACACCTTC. Translation: CASTRSNSNYGYTF. The chain has TRBV9 and TRBJ1-2; D unresolved. V lost 6 bases to trimming and J lost 2 bases, with 14 bases between them. The CDR3 is 14 amino acids. Germline V gene sequence: CDR1 SGDLS, CDR2 YYNGEE. Filled out from reference TRBV9 and TRBJ1-2, the complete variable domain reads DSGVTQTPKHLITATGQRVTLRCSPRSGDLSVYWYQQSLDQGLQFLIQYYNGEERAKGNILERFSAQQFPDLHSELNLSSLELGDSALYFCASTRSNSNYGYTFGSGTRLTVV.

The count of this clone is one. V and J are TRBV5-1 and TRBJ2-7; D unclear. Germline-derived CDR1 and CDR2 are SGHRS and YFSETQ. V was cut by 0 bases and J by 3 bases, with 7 bases left in between. The CDR3 consists of 13 residues. CDR3 DNA: TGCGCCAGCAGCTTGGACCTGGGCTACGAGCAGTACTTC. Translation gives CASSLDLGYEQYF.

This clone was detected once. The chain carries TRBV25-1 and TRBJ1-1; unclear D gene. V lost 9 bases and J lost 8, with 10 bases in between. This CDR3 contains 10 residues. Germline CDR1 reads MGHDK; CDR2 reads SYGVNS. In nucleotides, the CDR3 is TGTGCCAGTTTGGGGAAGGAAGCTTTCTTT. It yields the protein CASLGKEAFF. Supplemented by reference TRBV25-1 and TRBJ1-1, the full variable domain reads EADIYQTPRYLVIGTGKKITLECSQTMGHDKMYWYQQDPGMELHLIHYSYGVNSTEKGDLSSESTVSRIRTEHFPLTLESARPSHTSQYLCASLGKEAFFGQGTRLTVV.

The gene calls are TRBV14 and TRBJ2-3, with D uncertain. The length of the CDR3 is 18 residues. CDR1 is SGHDN and CDR2 is FVKESK in the germline V gene. Trimming left V 1 base short and J 1 base short, with 18 bases between. The DNA for the CDR3 is TGTGCCAGCAGCCAAGTAGATCCGGCGTCGGCGGGCACAGATACGCAGTATTTT. Its protein is CASSQVDPASAGTDTQYF.

V and J are TRBV25-1 and TRBJ1-2; D uncertain. Germline values: CDR1 MGHDK, CDR2 SYGVNS. CDR3 length: 15 amino acids. V lost 4 bases and J lost 0, with 12 bases in between. The DNA for the CDR3 is TGTGCCAGCAGTGTAGGATCCCATACTAACTATGGCTACACCTTC. Its protein is CASSVGSHTNYGYTF.

The chain has TRBV13 and TRBJ2-7; 9 nucleotides line up with TRBD1. CDR3 length: 14 residues. J lost 5 bases, V lost 5 bases, and 7 bases had no gene match. Germline CDR1 and CDR2: PRHDT and FYEKMQ (reference sequence). CDR3 DNA: TGTGCCAGCAGCCCACGGACAGGGGAGAACGAGCAGTACTTC. Amino acids: CASSPRTGENEQYF.

In nucleotides, the CDR3 is TGTGCCAGCTGGAAGACAAGGTCACTCACAGATACGCAGTATTTT. Translating gives CASWKTRSLTDTQYF. V and J are TRBV6-5 and TRBJ2-3; D remains unclear. The V gene's germline CDR1 is MNHEY and CDR2 SVGAGI. Trimming removed 8 bases from V and 2 bases from J, with 17 bases in between. The CDR3 is made up of 15 amino acids.